This TCR beta chain was identified during a study of post-analysis software for immune sequencing data. Whole-study results and caveats: Same-batch samples co-clustered strongly by F measure. Among roughly 5 TRBV segments more frequent in patients than controls were TRBV5-6, TRBV5-1 and TRBV20-1.

This CDR3 region has 14 residues. V was trimmed by 0 bases and J by 3 bases, leaving 9 bases between them. Germline V gives CDR1 DFQATT, CDR2 SNEGSKA (reference sequence). The sample holds one count of this clonotype. Its antigen remains unidentified. The authors incorporated unique molecular identifiers into the TCR beta cDNA libraries. A single record per CDR3 protein comes from TCRdb applying MiXCR to the PCR reads. The repertoire holds about 810,000 distinct CDR3 sequences, with around 53% as singletons. The sample comprised blood. The chain couples TRBV20-1 to TRBJ2-1; D is perhaps TRBD1 (6 bases). This sequence originates from a girl under 18 with multiple sclerosis. This CDR3 reads CSARDRTDYNEQFF. Here the CDR3 DNA reads TGCAGTGCTAGAGATCGGACAGACTACAATGAGCAGTTCTTC.